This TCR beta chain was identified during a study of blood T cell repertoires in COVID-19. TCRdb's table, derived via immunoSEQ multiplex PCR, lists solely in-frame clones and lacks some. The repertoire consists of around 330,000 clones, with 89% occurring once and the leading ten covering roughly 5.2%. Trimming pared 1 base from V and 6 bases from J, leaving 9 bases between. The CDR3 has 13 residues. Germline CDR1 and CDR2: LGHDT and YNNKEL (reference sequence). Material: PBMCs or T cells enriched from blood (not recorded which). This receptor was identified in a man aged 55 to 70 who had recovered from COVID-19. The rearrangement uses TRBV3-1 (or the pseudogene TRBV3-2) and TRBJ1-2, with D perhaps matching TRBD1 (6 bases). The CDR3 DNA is TGTGCCAGCAGCCAAGGACAGGTTCATGGCTACACCTTC. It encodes CASSQGQVHGYTF.